This TCR beta chain is drawn from a study of post-analysis software for immune sequencing data. Study in general: The disease courses spanned relapsing-remitting, secondary progressive and progressive-relapsing forms of multiple sclerosis. Findings and limits, study-wide: Patients showed TRBV5-6, TRBV5-1 and TRBV20-1 among roughly 5 TRBV segments more frequent than in controls.

Comment on this clonotype: As yet, its antigen is unknown. One end of the junction is discordant with germline, which a read error may explain.

Germline V gives CDR1 SEHNR, CDR2 FQNEAQ (reference sequence). The CDR3 sequence is 15 residues long. Presence of unique molecular identifiers characterized the TCR beta cDNA libraries. TCRdb ran MiXCR on the PCR reads and lists one entry per CDR3 protein. The sample has roughly 670,000 distinct CDR3 sequences, 55% to 70% seen once. Sequenced input: blood. The origin of this receptor is a girl aged 2 to 10 with multiple sclerosis. The chain combines TRBV7-9 with TRBJ2-5; TRBD1 aligns across 8 bases. CDR3 amino acids: CASSPRTGLQETRYF. The CDR3 DNA reads TGTGCCAGCAGCCCTCGGACAGGGCTCCAAGAGACCCGGTACTTC.